This TCR beta chain appears in the sequencing data of a study of blood T cells in healthy people across ages. General study points: In older individuals, TCR beta diversity per million T cells was lower, falling roughly linearly with age. Long-lived donors had more naive CD4+ cells and higher diversity than aged donors.

This clonotype was counted between two and nine times. Its antigen is unidentified. Together with a sample-barcoded 5' primer, a J-beta primer mix was included in a second PCR lasting roughly 6 to 12 cycles. MiXCR, run by TCRdb on the 5' RACE reads, gives a single entry per CDR3 protein. The top ten clones hold 20% to 25% of a sample with about 730,000 distinct CDR3 sequences, 40% to 45% of them seen once. The CDR3 totals 13 residues. Germline V gene data show CDR1 as MRHNA and CDR2 as SNTAGT. The V and J ends lost 3 bases and 3 bases respectively, with 6 bases between them. The source material was blood. The TCR comes from a woman aged 60-75 years in good health. The V and J genes are TRBV6-4 and TRBJ1-5, with unresolved D. For the CDR3, the DNA is TGTGCCAGCAGTGAATACTTCAATCAGCCCCAGCATTTT. Amino acids: CASSEYFNQPQHF.